This T cell receptor (beta chain) was obtained from a study of blood T cell repertoires in COVID-19. Across the study: Samples of COVID-19 (acute and convalescent) were obtained from the United States, Italy and Spain. T cells, B-cell-depleted T cells, or PBMCs supplied cDNA or gDNA.

Clones were sequenced by immunoSEQ multiplex PCR, and TCRdb holds only the in-frame ones, with some missing. The sample has roughly 120,000 clones; almost 80% are singletons. V dropped 1 base and J dropped 0 bases, with 8 bases sitting between them. This CDR3 is built from 15 residues. Looked up from germline, CDR1 is SGHNT and CDR2 is YENEEA. This sequence joins TRBV11-3 and TRBJ2-3; D perhaps matches TRBD2 (5 bases). The sequencing sample was made of peripheral blood. The TCR sequence derives from a woman older than 75 with active or convalescent COVID-19. CDR3 protein: CASSLGGSSTDTQYF. The CDR3 nucleotides read TGTGCCAGCAGCTTAGGAGGGTCTAGCACAGATACGCAGTATTTT.